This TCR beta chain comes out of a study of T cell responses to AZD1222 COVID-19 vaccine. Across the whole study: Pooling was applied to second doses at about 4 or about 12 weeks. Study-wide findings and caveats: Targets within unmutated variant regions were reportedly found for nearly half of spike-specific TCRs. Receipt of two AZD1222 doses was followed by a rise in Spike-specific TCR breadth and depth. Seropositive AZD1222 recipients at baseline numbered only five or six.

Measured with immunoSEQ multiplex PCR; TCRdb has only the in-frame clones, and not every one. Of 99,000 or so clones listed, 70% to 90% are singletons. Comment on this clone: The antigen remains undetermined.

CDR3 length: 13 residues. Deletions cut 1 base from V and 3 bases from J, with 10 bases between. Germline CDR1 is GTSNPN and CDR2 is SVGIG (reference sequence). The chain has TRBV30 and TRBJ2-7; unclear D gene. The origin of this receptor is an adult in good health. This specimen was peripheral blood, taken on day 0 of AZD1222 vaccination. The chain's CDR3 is CAWSAQGFYEQYF. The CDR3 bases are TGTGCCTGGAGTGCCCAAGGTTTCTACGAGCAGTACTTC. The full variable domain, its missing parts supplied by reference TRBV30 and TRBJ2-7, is SQTIHQWPATLVQPVGSPLSLECTVEGTSNPNLYWYRQAAGRGLQLLFYSVGIGQISSEVPQNLSASRPQDRQFILSSKKLLLSDSGFYLCAWSAQGFYEQYFGPGTRLTVT.